Shown below are 29 T cell receptor beta chains from a single sample sequenced in a study of Tregs in tolerant kidney transplant recipients. Produced via immunoSEQ multiplex PCR; TCRdb's table is partial and in-frame only. The repertoire has approximately 16,000 clones, 80% of them found once; the top ten carry 1.5% to 2%. The sequencing used Tregs from blood, collected before the transplant. These receptor sequences come from a human donor who received a combined kidney and bone marrow transplant.

This clone was seen once. V and J are TRBV6-5 and TRBJ2-1, with TRBD2 matching over 7 bases. This CDR3 comprises 14 residues. Germline loops: CDR1 MNHEY, CDR2 SVGAGI. The ends lost 5 bases at V and 2 bases at J; junction bases unmatched: 3. The CDR3 coding sequence is TGTGCCAGCAGTGGGAGGGGTCCCTACAATGAGCAGTTCTTC. Protein: CASSGRGPYNEQFF.

This rearrangement joins TRBV7-6 to TRBJ2-7; 9 bases agree with TRBD1. The J segment lost 2 bases and the V segment lost 3 bases, leaving 5 bases of the junction unmatched. Germline CDR1 and CDR2: SGHVS and FNYEAQ. The CDR3 is made up of 15 amino acids. Here the CDR3 DNA reads TGTGCCAGCAGCTTGCGGACAGGGGTAACCTACGAGCAGTACTTC. It yields the protein CASSLRTGVTYEQYF.

J is TRBJ2-5 and V is TRBV5-4; 8 nucleotides match TRBD2. Losses at the gene ends were 4 bases for V and 0 bases for J; bases not matched to a gene: 5. The length of the CDR3 is 15 residues. The germline CDR1 and CDR2 sequences are SGHNT and YYREEE (reference sequence). The DNA of the CDR3 is TGTGCCAGCAGCCCGGGGGGGGTGTACCAAGAGACCCAGTACTTC. Its translation: CASSPGGVYQETQYF.

This chain links TRBV14 with TRBJ2-1, with D perhaps matching TRBD1 (6 bases). V lost 2 bases to trimming and J lost 9 bases, with 11 bases between them. The CDR3 sequence is 13 residues long. The V gene's germline CDR1 is SGHDN and CDR2 FVKESK. The CDR3 nucleotides read TGTGCCAGCAGCCAAATACTAGGGGGTGAGCAGTTCTTC. Its translation is CASSQILGGEQFF.

V is TRBV19 and J is TRBJ2-2; 7 bases map to TRBD1. The CDR3 loop spans 14 amino acids. J gave up 1 base and V 5 bases, and 1 base lay outside the gene matches. The germline CDR1 and CDR2 sequences are LNHDA and SQIVND (reference sequence). The CDR3 is CASSRTGNTGELFF. The CDR3 nucleotides are TGTGCCAGTAGTCGGACAGGGAACACCGGGGAGCTGTTTTTT.

CDR3 residues: CASRSIRPRVEKLFF. Written as DNA, the CDR3 is TGTGCCAGCAGAAGCATCCGACCGAGGGTTGAAAAACTGTTTTTT. The chain has TRBV6-5 and TRBJ1-4; D not resolved. In germline, CDR1 is MNHEY, CDR2 SVGAGI. Trimming removed 6 bases from V and 7 bases from J, with 18 bases in between. This CDR3 has 15 residues.

The gene calls are TRBV10-3 and TRBJ2-7; unclear D gene. This CDR3 region has 16 residues. The germline V gene encodes CDR1 ENHRY and CDR2 SYGVKD. Trimming removed 3 bases at V and 0 bases at J, with 15 bases between. CDR3 sequence reads: CAISESRVGFSYEQYF. The CDR3 DNA sequence: TGTGCCATCAGTGAAAGTCGGGTGGGTTTCTCCTACGAGCAGTACTTC.

This sequence joins TRBV4-2 and TRBJ1-1; a weak D match, TRBD1 (5 bases). There are 15 residues in the CDR3. Trimming removed 3 bases from V and 2 bases from J, with 13 bases in between. Germline CDR1 and CDR2: LGHNA and YNFKEQ. The CDR3 nucleotides are TGTGCCAGCAGCCACCAGGGTAGCATAAACACTGAAGCTTTCTTT. Its translation: CASSHQGSINTEAFF.

This chain connects TRBV6-5 to TRBJ1-2; perhaps TRBD1 as D (5 bases). The CDR3 sequence is 14 residues long. Trimming removed 2 bases from V and 0 bases from J, with 7 bases in between. Germline CDR1 MNHEY, CDR2 SVGAGI. In nucleotides, the CDR3 is TGTGCCAGCAGTTACACGACAGCTAACTATGGCTACACCTTC. This gives the protein CASSYTTANYGYTF.

V is TRBV2 and J is TRBJ2-6; 8 bases fit TRBD1. CDR1 and CDR2 (germline): SNHLY, FYNNEI. The V gene end was trimmed by 5 bases and the J gene end by 3 bases; junction bases not matched to a gene: 3. This CDR3 is 15 amino acids long. The CDR3 DNA reads as TGTGCCAGCAGTCGGACAGGGATTGGGGCCAACGTCCTGACTTTC. Translated, it gives CASSRTGIGANVLTF.

The chain recombines TRBV5-4 with TRBJ2-1, with 9 bases matching TRBD1. Losses at the gene ends were 3 bases for V and 9 bases for J; bases not matched to a gene: 7. The CDR3 is made up of 14 amino acids. The germline CDR1 and CDR2 sequences are SGHNT and YYREEE (reference sequence). The CDR3 reads CASSSGQGWGEQFF. The CDR3 DNA follows: TGTGCCAGCAGCTCTGGACAGGGGTGGGGTGAGCAGTTCTTC.

The gene calls are TRBV11-2 and TRBJ1-1, with D tentatively TRBD1 (5 bases). CDR1 and CDR2 from the germline V gene are SGHAT and FQNNGV. The V end was cut by 2 bases, the J end by 8 bases, with 6 bases between. The CDR3 is made up of 11 amino acids. CDR3 protein: CASSLSGEAFF. CDR3 in DNA: TGTGCCAGCAGCTTATCAGGGGAAGCTTTCTTT.

The genes are TRBV12-5 and TRBJ2-6, with D possibly matching TRBD2 (7 bases). The V gene lost 5 bases and the J gene lost 4 bases, with 9 bases spanning the gap. This CDR3 is 14 amino acids long. Germline CDR1 LGHNT, CDR2 FRNRAP. The CDR3 loop reads CASGGGGGANVLTF. The CDR3 DNA follows: TGTGCTAGTGGTGGGGGGGGCGGGGCCAACGTCCTGACTTTC.

This clone occurred a few times. V usage is TRBV28 and J usage is TRBJ1-5; D perhaps matches TRBD1 (5 bases). Trimming stripped 8 bases from V and 0 bases from J, with 20 bases between. The CDR3 runs 17 residues. CDR1 and CDR2 from the germline V gene are MDHEN and SYDVKM. CDR3: CASGWVPFQGSNQPQHF. The CDR3 bases are TGTGCCAGCGGTTGGGTGCCGTTCCAGGGTAGCAATCAGCCCCAGCATTTT.

The gene calls are TRBV27 and TRBJ2-3; D perhaps matches TRBD2 (6 bases). The CDR3 totals 15 residues. Trimming pared 5 bases from V and 2 bases from J, leaving 14 bases between. CDR1 MNHEY and CDR2 SMNVEV come from the germline V gene (reference sequence). CDR3 amino acids: CASSLEERATDTQYF. CDR3 bases: TGTGCCAGCAGTCTTGAGGAGCGGGCCACAGATACGCAGTATTTT.

A single count supports this clone. The rearrangement joins TRBV30 to TRBJ2-5, with D possibly TRBD2 on 7 matching bases. V was clipped by 2 bases and J by 5 bases, with 18 bases between them. The CDR3 extends over 15 amino acids. Germline loops: CDR1 GTSNPN, CDR2 SVGIG (reference sequence). CDR3 sequence (DNA): TGTGCCTGGAGTTCACGCGGGGGCGCGGGTGAGACCCAGTACTTC. Translation: CAWSSRGGAGETQYF.

This clone has only one observation. The chain recombines TRBV29-1 with TRBJ1-4; D not certain. Germline V CDR1 and CDR2: SQVTM, ANQGSEA. The CDR3 covers 13 residues. Trimming pared 4 bases from V and 4 bases from J, leaving 10 bases between. The chain's CDR3 is CSVVQPINEKLFF. The CDR3 region has the DNA TGCAGCGTTGTACAACCGATTAATGAAAAACTGTTTTTT.

The chain couples TRBV28 to TRBJ2-5, with a possible D match to TRBD2 (6 bases). Germline lookup yields CDR1 MDHEN and CDR2 SYDVKM. Trimming left V 3 bases short and J 9 bases short, with 17 bases between. This CDR3 is built from 14 residues. CDR3 nucleotide sequence: TGTGCCAGCAGTTTGGGGGGAGCCTCGTGGGCCCAGTACTTC. It yields the protein CASSLGGASWAQYF.

This chain connects TRBV7-2 to TRBJ2-5; 14 positions match TRBD2. V gave up 3 bases and J gave up 4 bases; unmatched junction bases: 13. Looked up from germline, CDR1 is SGHTA and CDR2 is FQGNSA. The CDR3 spans 19 residues. In nucleotides, the CDR3 is TGTGCCAGCAGCTTCCGTCCCGGGACTAGCGGGAGTTTTGGAGAGACCCAGTACTTC. Residues: CASSFRPGTSGSFGETQYF. The full variable domain, in which reference TRBV7-2 and TRBJ2-5 provide the parts outside the CDR3, is GAGVSQSPSNKVTEKGKDVELRCDPISGHTALYWYRQSLGQGLEFLIYFQGNSAPDKSGLPSDRFSAERTGGSVSTLTIQRTQQEDSAVYLCASSFRPGTSGSFGETQYFGPGTRLLVL.

The J gene is TRBJ2-2, the V gene TRBV29-1, with 12 bases fitting TRBD2. The germline V gene encodes CDR1 SQVTM and CDR2 ANQGSEA. The trim removed 6 bases at V and 4 bases at J, leaving 6 bases unmatched. This CDR3 spans 15 amino acids. The CDR3 coding sequence is TGCAGCGTGGGCGGGACTAGCGGGTTCACCGGGGAGCTGTTTTTT. Its translation: CSVGGTSGFTGELFF.

V is TRBV7-2 and J is TRBJ1-5, with a possible D match to TRBD1 (5 bases). V was cut by 5 bases and J by 4 bases, with 15 bases left in between. This CDR3 is built from 15 residues. Germline assignment: CDR1 SGHTA and CDR2 FQGNSA. CDR3 in amino acids: CASSLTGGRNQPQHF. The CDR3 coding sequence is TGTGCCAGCAGCCTAACAGGAGGGCGAAATCAGCCCCAGCATTTT.

The chain carries TRBV28 and TRBJ2-3; 14 nucleotides match TRBD2. Trimming removed 3 bases from V and 2 bases from J; junction bases left unmatched: 7. Per the germline V gene, CDR1 is MDHEN and CDR2 is SYDVKM. The CDR3 runs to 18 residues. DNA for the CDR3: TGTGCCAGCAGTTTGCCCGCGGGACTAGCGGGGGACACAGATACGCAGTATTTT. This encodes CASSLPAGLAGDTDTQYF.

The V and J genes are TRBV5-5 and TRBJ1-4; D is possibly TRBD1 (5 bases). V was trimmed by 3 bases and J by 3 bases, leaving 18 bases between them. The CDR3 runs to 17 residues. Germline V gene data show CDR1 as SGHKS and CDR2 as YYEKEE (reference sequence). CDR3 sequence reads: CASSYILQGAANEKLFF. The DNA for the CDR3 is TGTGCCAGCAGCTATATCTTGCAGGGTGCGGCTAATGAAAAACTGTTTTTT.

This clone was counted once. V gene TRBV30 combines with J gene TRBJ2-5, with D maybe TRBD2 (6 bases). Per germline, CDR1 GTSNPN and CDR2 SVGIG (reference sequence). The CDR3 runs 13 residues. V lost 2 bases to trimming and J lost 9 bases, with 16 bases between them. The CDR3, as DNA: TGTGCCTGGAGTCGGGCTAGCGCGAGGGCCCAGTACTTC. Translated: CAWSRASARAQYF.

V is TRBV5-1 and J is TRBJ2-7; TRBD2 matches at 8 bases. The germline V gene encodes CDR1 SGHRS and CDR2 YFSETQ. The CDR3 has 14 amino acids. The junction had 9 bases not matched to a gene; V was cut back by 6 bases and J by 4 bases. The CDR3 here is CASTPGGGWYEQYF. For the CDR3, the DNA is TGCGCCAGCACCCCGGGGGGGGGTTGGTACGAGCAGTACTTC.

V gene TRBV4-1 combines with J gene TRBJ2-3; TRBD2 agrees at 10 bases. The CDR3 is 16 residues long. Germline V CDR1 and CDR2: MGHRA, YSYEKL. J lost 5 bases, V lost 4 bases, and 9 bases had no gene match. The CDR3 here is CASSPNGLADGDTQYF. The CDR3 DNA follows: TGCGCCAGCAGCCCCAACGGACTAGCGGACGGAGATACGCAGTATTTT.

The CDR3 nucleotides are TGTGCCAGCAGTTTAATTGGAGTCCCAGAGACCCAGTACTTC. Protein product: CASSLIGVPETQYF. The chain has TRBV27 and TRBJ2-5; D ambiguous. Germline V CDR1 and CDR2: MNHEY, SMNVEV (reference sequence). This CDR3 has 14 amino acids. The germline V and J ends were trimmed by 2 bases and 4 bases, with 11 bases remaining between them.

This clone turned up a few times. The CDR3 spells CASSMDDSGVYGYTF. The CDR3, as DNA: TGTGCCAGTAGTATGGACGACAGCGGGGTCTATGGCTACACCTTC. The rearrangement uses TRBV19 and TRBJ1-2; D may be TRBD1 (5 bases). The V end was cut by 3 bases, the J end by 4 bases, with 15 bases between. The CDR3 totals 15 residues. Germline loops: CDR1 LNHDA, CDR2 SQIVND (reference sequence).

The chain couples TRBV2 to TRBJ1-1; D is undetermined. CDR3 length: 12 residues. The V and J ends lost 7 bases and 4 bases respectively, with 10 bases between them. The germline V gene encodes CDR1 SNHLY and CDR2 FYNNEI. The CDR3 is CASKLSVTEAFF. In nucleotides, the CDR3 is TGTGCCAGCAAACTCTCGGTCACTGAAGCTTTCTTT.